One and the same sample provided the 32 T cell receptor beta chains below, sequenced in a study of blood T cell repertoires in COVID-19. Assay: immunoSEQ multiplex PCR; the TCRdb copy retains only in-frame clones and omits some. Of about 160,000 clones in the sample, around 80% were seen once. Sequences were obtained from peripheral blood. Source of these receptors: a man aged 55-75 years with active or convalescent COVID-19.

The chain carries TRBV19 and TRBJ2-1, with a possible D match to TRBD2 (6 bases). Germline V gives CDR1 LNHDA, CDR2 SQIVND (reference sequence). V was pared by 11 bases and J by 10 bases, with 15 bases between. The CDR3 contains 11 residues. The CDR3: CASNDGGEQFF. In nucleotides, the CDR3 is TGTGCCTCCAACGATGGGGGGGAGCAGTTCTTC.

The V call is TRBV2, the J call TRBJ2-7, with D hard to call. V was pared by 6 bases and J by 2 bases, with 20 bases between. Germline V CDR1 and CDR2: SNHLY, FYNNEI. The CDR3 runs to 16 residues. This CDR3 is CASSPPPSIGAYEQYF. CDR3 DNA: TGTGCCAGCAGCCCCCCCCCAAGTATCGGAGCCTACGAGCAGTACTTC.

Written as DNA, the CDR3 is TGTGCCAGCAGCTTGGGACCGAGACAGCAAGAGACCCAGTACTTC. It encodes CASSLGPRQQETQYF. The rearrangement links TRBV5-8 to TRBJ2-5, with a weak D call TRBD1 (5 bases). The germline V gene encodes CDR1 SGHTS and CDR2 YDEGEE. CDR3 size: 15 residues. V was pared by 0 bases and J by 2 bases, with 11 bases between.

This chain joins TRBV5-1 and TRBJ2-1, with TRBD1 matching over 7 bases. The CDR3 sequence is 15 residues long. After removal of 6 bases from V and 5 bases from J, the junction contained 11 bases not matched to a gene. The germline gives CDR1 SGHRS, CDR2 YFSETQ. The DNA for the CDR3 is TGCGCCAGCACACTAAACAGGGGTGCCAACAATGAGCAGTTCTTC. Its protein product is CASTLNRGANNEQFF.

CDR3 region: CASSSSVTAYTQYF. CDR3 DNA: TGTGCCAGCAGTTCCTCCGTGACAGCGTATACGCAGTATTTT. This rearrangement joins TRBV27 to TRBJ2-3; tentatively, D is TRBD1 (5 bases). The germline CDR1 and CDR2 sequences are MNHEY and SMNVEV (reference sequence). Deletions cut 4 bases from V and 7 bases from J, with 15 bases between. CDR3 length equals 14 residues.

The chain has TRBV4-1 and TRBJ1-2; perhaps TRBD1 as D (6 bases). The V gene lost 5 bases and the J gene lost 8 bases, with 18 bases spanning the gap. Looked up from germline, CDR1 is MGHRA and CDR2 is YSYEKL. This CDR3 is built from 14 residues. For the CDR3, the DNA is TGCGCCAGCAGCTTTCTGACCAGGGGAAAAGGCTACACCTTC. Its translation is CASSFLTRGKGYTF.

This sequence joins TRBV6-1 and TRBJ2-7; weak D call: TRBD1 (6 bases). Trimming cost V 0 bases and J 0 bases, with 9 bases left between them. Per germline, CDR1 MNHNS and CDR2 SASEGT. The CDR3 consists of 15 residues. CDR3 coding DNA: TGTGCCAGCAGTGAAGCTGGCAGGGGCTCCTACGAGCAGTACTTC. Translation gives CASSEAGRGSYEQYF.

The chain combines TRBV7-3 with TRBJ2-5, with D maybe TRBD2 (5 bases). Germline V gives CDR1 SGHTA, CDR2 FQGTGA. This CDR3 contains 15 residues. V lost 2 bases and J 2 bases, leaving 12 bases between the germline ends. The CDR3 loop reads CASSLGPGKQETQYF. The CDR3 DNA reads TGTGCCAGCAGCTTAGGTCCCGGGAAACAAGAGACCCAGTACTTC.

This clone came up a few times. The V and J genes are TRBV4-2 and TRBJ2-5; TRBD1 matches at 9 bases. The CDR3 is 16 residues long. V lost 0 bases to trimming and J lost 6 bases; unmatched junction nucleotides: 8. Germline CDR1 and CDR2: LGHNA and YNFKEQ. CDR3 nucleotides: TGTGCCAGCAGCCAAGATTTATCGACAGGGGGGAAGACCCAGTACTTC. Translated, it gives CASSQDLSTGGKTQYF.

The chain recombines TRBV4-2 with TRBJ1-2; D remains ambiguous. This CDR3 region has 16 residues. Looked up from germline, CDR1 is LGHNA and CDR2 is YNFKEQ. V lost 1 base, J lost 4 bases, and 16 bases lay in between. As DNA, the CDR3 is TGTGCCAGCAGCCAAGGCCCCCAGCGGACTCTCTATGGCTACACCTTC. It encodes CASSQGPQRTLYGYTF.

This sequence joins TRBV27 and TRBJ1-1, with 7 bases that match TRBD1. The J segment lost 4 bases and the V segment lost 5 bases, leaving 7 bases of the junction unmatched. The CDR3 has 14 amino acids. Looked up from germline, CDR1 is MNHEY and CDR2 is SMNVEV (reference sequence). The DNA for the CDR3 is TGTGCCAGCAGTCCCCGACAGGGTGGCACTGAAGCTTTCTTT. Its protein is CASSPRQGGTEAFF.

The chain employs TRBV5-1 and TRBJ2-7; 9 bases map to TRBD2. The germline V gene encodes CDR1 SGHRS and CDR2 YFSETQ. V dropped 2 bases and J dropped 2; count of bases not matched to a gene: 2. This CDR3 has 14 residues. The CDR3 bases are TGCGCCAGCAGCTTAGCGGGAGGCCCCTACGAGCAGTACTTC. This sequence encodes CASSLAGGPYEQYF.

The rearrangement uses TRBV18 and TRBJ1-2; no reliable D call. The CDR3 contains 15 residues. Trimming took 1 base from V and 3 from J, leaving 12 bases between them. Germline lookup yields CDR1 KGHSH and CDR2 LQKENI. CDR3 in amino acids: CASSPRSGIDYGYTF. As DNA, the CDR3 is TGTGCCAGCTCACCACGTTCCGGGATCGACTATGGCTACACCTTC.

The gene calls are TRBV7-3 and TRBJ1-1; weak D call: TRBD1 (5 bases). The CDR3 runs to 14 residues. V lost 6 bases and J lost 2, with 13 bases in between. From germline, CDR1 is SGHTA and CDR2 FQGTGA. CDR3 bases: TGTGCCAGCAGTCAAGACAGTAGCAACACTGAAGCTTTCTTT. Encoded protein: CASSQDSSNTEAFF.

The rearrangement links TRBV3-1 (or the pseudogene TRBV3-2) to TRBJ2-1; 8 bases align to TRBD1. The CDR3 spans 14 residues. V gave up 1 base and J gave up 10 bases; unmatched junction bases: 6. Germline V gene data show CDR1 as LGHDT and CDR2 as YNNKEL (reference sequence). CDR3 sequence: CASSQVTTGEEQFF. CDR3 nucleotides: TGTGCCAGCAGCCAAGTCACGACAGGGGAAGAGCAGTTCTTC.

This rearrangement joins TRBV15 to TRBJ1-2, with 7 bases aligning to TRBD1. Losses at the gene ends were 0 bases for V and 6 bases for J; bases not matched to a gene: 10. CDR1 and CDR2 from the germline V gene are LNHNV and YYDKDF (reference sequence). This CDR3 has 16 residues. CDR3 amino acids: CATSRDFIGGGDGYTF. CDR3 in DNA: TGTGCCACCAGCAGAGACTTTATAGGGGGCGGGGATGGCTACACCTTC.

The chain couples TRBV6-2 or TRBV6-3 to TRBJ2-1, with a tentative D call TRBD1 (5 bases). V lost 2 bases and J 8 bases, leaving 13 bases between the germline ends. The germline gives CDR1 MNHEY, CDR2 SVGEGT. CDR3 length equals 14 residues. In nucleotides, the CDR3 is TGTGCCAGCAGTTACGGACATCCCCTTTATGAGCAGTTCTTC. Its translation is CASSYGHPLYEQFF.

This chain joins TRBV11-2 and TRBJ2-5; D possibly corresponds to TRBD2 (6 bases). The CDR3 is 15 amino acids. The germline V and J ends were trimmed by 3 bases and 5 bases, with 16 bases remaining between them. Germline-derived CDR1 and CDR2 are SGHAT and FQNNGV. CDR3 in amino acids: CASSFRGAGRETQYF. CDR3 nucleotides: TGTGCCAGCAGCTTTAGGGGTGCGGGACGGGAGACCCAGTACTTC.

The gene calls are TRBV28 and TRBJ1-2; 7 nucleotides agree with TRBD1. Germline trimming cut 2 bases from V and 5 bases from J; bases unmatched to any gene: 8. This CDR3 has 15 amino acids. CDR1 is MDHEN and CDR2 is SYDVKM in the germline V gene. DNA for the CDR3: TGTGCCAGCAGTTTAAGCGCAGGGGGTAGGTATGGCTACACCTTC. Translated: CASSLSAGGRYGYTF.

The chain has TRBV6-1 and TRBJ1-2, with no clear D. CDR3 length: 14 residues. Germline lookup yields CDR1 MNHNS and CDR2 SASEGT. V was cut by 7 bases and J by 2 bases, with 14 bases left in between. In nucleotides, the CDR3 is TGTGCCAGCACCTACGCGGTCCAGAACTATGGCTACACCTTC. This translates into CASTYAVQNYGYTF.

The chain combines TRBV19 with TRBJ2-1, with 8 nucleotides matching TRBD2. Germline CDR1 and CDR2: LNHDA and SQIVND (reference sequence). CDR3 size: 15 residues. The J segment lost 6 bases and the V segment lost 4 bases, leaving 8 bases of the junction unmatched. CDR3 sequence reads: CASSKQAGVSNEQFF. The CDR3 DNA is TGTGCCAGTAGTAAACAAGCGGGAGTGAGCAATGAGCAGTTCTTC.

The rearrangement uses TRBV18 and TRBJ2-1; TRBD2 matches at 11 bases. The germline V gene has CDR1 KGHSH and CDR2 LQKENI. The CDR3 totals 16 residues. The ends lost 3 bases at V and 7 bases at J; junction bases unmatched: 8. The DNA for the CDR3 is TGTGCCAGCTCACCGGCACTAGCGGGAGAGTCGAATGAGCAGTTCTTC. It yields the protein CASSPALAGESNEQFF. Variable domain in full (rest from reference TRBV18 and TRBJ2-1): NAGVMQNPRHLVRRRGQEARLRCSPMKGHSHVYWYRQLPEEGLKFMVYLQKENIIDESGMPKERFSAEFPKEGPSILRIQQVVRGDSAAYFCASSPALAGESNEQFFGPGTRLTVL.

About this clone itself: This sample includes further DNA sequences coding for the same CDR3. This chain uses TRBV2 with TRBJ1-1, with D perhaps matching TRBD1 (5 bases). The CDR3 has 12 amino acids. V was trimmed by 6 bases and J by 2 bases, leaving 7 bases between them. The V gene's germline CDR1 is SNHLY and CDR2 FYNNEI. The CDR3 sequence is CASRDSNTEAFF. The CDR3 DNA follows: TGTGCCAGCAGAGACAGTAACACTGAAGCTTTCTTT.

The chain uses TRBV5-1 and TRBJ1-5, with 8 bases fitting TRBD1. There are 15 residues in the CDR3. Germline V lookup: CDR1 SGHRS, CDR2 YFSETQ. Trimming cost V 0 bases and J 7 bases; bases outside gene matches: 6. In DNA form, the CDR3 reads TGCGCCAGCAGCTTGGCCGGACAGGGCGGCCAGCCCCAGCATTTT. This sequence encodes CASSLAGQGGQPQHF.

This clone was found a few times. The CDR3 DNA follows: TGTGCCAGTAGCCCCGGGGAGAACACTGAAGCTTTCTTT. It yields the protein CASSPGENTEAFF. V gene TRBV19 combines with J gene TRBJ1-1; D is uncertain. The CDR3 loop spans 13 amino acids. The germline gives CDR1 LNHDA, CDR2 SQIVND (reference sequence). Trimming left V 6 bases short and J 1 base short, with 9 bases between.

The chain employs TRBV5-1 and TRBJ2-7; 7 bases are shared with TRBD1. The V and J ends lost 2 bases and 5 bases, in that order; junction bases with no gene match: 4. The CDR3 spans 13 residues. Per germline, CDR1 SGHRS and CDR2 YFSETQ. The DNA of the CDR3 is TGCGCCAGCAGCTTAACAGGGGTCCACGAGCAGTACTTC. Its protein product is CASSLTGVHEQYF. The full variable domain, with the rest looked up from reference TRBV5-1 and TRBJ2-7, is KAGVTQTPRYLIKTRGQQVTLSCSPISGHRSVSWYQQTPGQGLQFLFEYFSETQRNKGNFPGRFSGRQFSNSRSEMNVSTLELGDSALYLCASSLTGVHEQYFGPGTRLTVT.

The CDR3 coding sequence is TGTGCCAGCAGCTTAGGGGGCTATTCCGGGGAGCTGTTTTTT. Protein: CASSLGGYSGELFF. This chain links TRBV7-2 with TRBJ2-2; D possibly corresponds to TRBD1 (5 bases). The length of the CDR3 is 14 residues. Trimming stripped 1 base from V and 6 bases from J, with 9 bases between. CDR1 SGHTA and CDR2 FQGNSA come from the germline V gene. Variable domain in full (rest from reference TRBV7-2 and TRBJ2-2): GAGVSQSPSNKVTEKGKDVELRCDPISGHTALYWYRQSLGQGLEFLIYFQGNSAPDKSGLPSDRFSAERTGGSVSTLTIQRTQQEDSAVYLCASSLGGYSGELFFGEGSRLTVL.

This rearrangement joins TRBV2 to TRBJ1-4; 7 positions agree with TRBD1. J lost 0 bases, V lost 6 bases, and 1 base had no gene match. Germline V lookup: CDR1 SNHLY, CDR2 FYNNEI. The CDR3 length is 14 residues. The CDR3 DNA follows: TGTGCCAGCAGAACAGGGGCAACTAATGAAAAACTGTTTTTT. It translates to CASRTGATNEKLFF.

In DNA, the CDR3 is TGTGCTAGTGGTCGCTCAGGGTCGCCTGAGCAGTTCTTC. This translates into CASGRSGSPEQFF. V and J are TRBV12-5 and TRBJ2-1; tentative D call: TRBD1 (5 bases). The CDR3 totals 13 residues. Trimming shortened V by 5 bases and J by 9 bases, and 14 bases separated the two germline ends. CDR1 and CDR2 from the germline V gene are LGHNT and FRNRAP. The entire variable domain, with the rest obtained from reference TRBV12-5 and TRBJ2-1, is as follows: DARVTQTPRHKVTEMGQEVTMRCQPILGHNTVFWYRQTMMQGLELLAYFRNRAPLDDSGMPKDRFSAEMPDATLATLKIQPSEPRDSAVYFCASGRSGSPEQFFGPGTRLTVL.

This clone was recorded a few times. The chain joins TRBV9 to TRBJ2-3; 9 bases align to TRBD2. This CDR3 region has 16 residues. The junction had 9 bases not matched to a gene; V was cut back by 1 base and J by 6 bases. Germline CDR1 reads SGDLS; CDR2 reads YYNGEE. CDR3 sequence reads: CASSVRGDSGSDTQYF. CDR3 sequence (DNA): TGTGCCAGCAGCGTACGGGGCGATAGCGGGAGCGATACGCAGTATTTT. The variable domain in full, with the rest retrieved from reference TRBV9 and TRBJ2-3, is DSGVTQTPKHLITATGQRVTLRCSPRSGDLSVYWYQQSLDQGLQFLIQYYNGEERAKGNILERFSAQQFPDLHSELNLSSLELGDSALYFCASSVRGDSGSDTQYFGPGTRLTVL.

This clone was recorded once. The genes are TRBV5-1 and TRBJ1-2; 9 nucleotides line up with TRBD1. CDR1 SGHRS and CDR2 YFSETQ come from the germline V gene. There are 12 residues in the CDR3. Trimming took 3 bases from V and 8 from J; bases not matched to a gene: 2. CDR3 residues: CASSWDRDGYTF. The CDR3 DNA reads as TGCGCCAGCAGCTGGGACAGGGACGGCTACACCTTC.

The rearrangement joins TRBV2 to TRBJ1-3, with 9 bases matching TRBD1. Per germline, CDR1 SNHLY and CDR2 FYNNEI. J gave up 9 bases and V 6 bases, and 9 bases lay outside the gene matches. The CDR3 is made up of 14 amino acids. CDR3 DNA: TGTGCCAGCAGACCGGGACAGGGAATGGGCACCATATATTTT. The encoded protein is CASRPGQGMGTIYF.